The sequence of this TCR beta chain was determined in a study of beta chain features in type 1 diabetes. Across the study: Investigators examined under 140 million sorted cells across all samples. Whole-study findings and limits: Significant though moderate, a shortening of TCRB CDR3s appeared in all four CD4+ subsets of Type 1 diabetes patients.

Averaging around 110 mL, one heparinised blood draw was given by each donor. Sequenced material consisted of expressed TCRB transcripts (all of the isolated RNA was reverse transcribed). TCRdb's table, derived via immunoSEQ multiplex PCR, lists solely in-frame clones and lacks some. The sample records roughly 240,000 clones, about 24% being singletons. About this clone: Antigen specificity is unknown.

V lost 1 base, J lost 4 bases, and 5 bases stayed unmatched. Germline V CDR1 and CDR2: SGHRS, YFSETQ. The length of the CDR3 is 16 residues. This receptor was identified in a woman aged 30 to 39 with type 1 diabetes. The chain joins TRBV5-1 to TRBJ2-3, with 11 bases that match TRBD1. Sequenced input: naive CD4+ T cells from blood. The CDR3 reads CASSLPGTGGSDTQYF. CDR3 sequence (DNA): TGCGCCAGCAGCTTGCCCGGGACAGGGGGTTCAGATACGCAGTATTTT.